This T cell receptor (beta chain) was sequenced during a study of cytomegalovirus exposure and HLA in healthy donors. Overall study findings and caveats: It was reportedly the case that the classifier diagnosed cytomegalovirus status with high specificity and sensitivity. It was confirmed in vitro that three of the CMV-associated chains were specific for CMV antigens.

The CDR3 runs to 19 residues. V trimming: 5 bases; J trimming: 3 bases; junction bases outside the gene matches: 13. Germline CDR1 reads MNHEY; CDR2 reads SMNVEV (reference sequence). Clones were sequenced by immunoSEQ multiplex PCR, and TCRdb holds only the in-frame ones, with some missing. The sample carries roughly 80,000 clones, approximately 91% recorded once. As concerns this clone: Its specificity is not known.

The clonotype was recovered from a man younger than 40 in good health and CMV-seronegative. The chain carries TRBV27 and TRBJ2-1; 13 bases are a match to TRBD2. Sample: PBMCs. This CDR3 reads CASSMTSGGPPVDYNEQFF. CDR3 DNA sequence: TGTGCCAGCAGTATGACTAGCGGGGGGCCGCCGGTCGACTACAATGAGCAGTTCTTC.